Sequencing of this T cell receptor beta chain was carried out in a study of T cell repertoires in cytomegalovirus infection. At the level of the study: Selection of CMV epitopes for the study included recently identified HLA-C-restricted and well-studied HLA-B-restricted ones. CMV infection plus the matching HLA type was flagged by public TCR beta signatures. Study-wide results and limits: Summed public TCR beta family frequency identified CMV carriers bearing the relevant HLA. Ex vivo, HLA-C-restricted CMV-specific TCR beta clonotypes prevailed over the rest of the response.

Ten or more counts support this clonotype. Its cognate antigen is unknown. V dropped 3 bases and J dropped 6; count of bases not matched to a gene: 5. Germline CDR1 reads SGHVS; CDR2 reads FNYEAQ. The CDR3 runs 14 residues. TCRdb redid the calling of the reads with MiXCR, one entry per CDR3 protein. The table records hundreds of thousands of distinct CDR3 sequences, about 30% of them present only once. The sample consisted of cultured PBMCs, taken from culture after CMV antigen stimulation. V and J are TRBV7-6 and TRBJ2-5, with TRBD1 matching 9 bases. The receptor comes from a human donor in good health (CMV status not recorded). Some clones in this sample may be carry-over from other donors' samples. The CDR3, as DNA: TGTGCCAGCAGCTTGTCTGGACAGGGGAAGACCCAGTACTTC. Its protein is CASSLSGQGKTQYF.